This T cell receptor (beta chain) stems from a study of lymphopenia after photon versus proton radiotherapy. V lost 5 bases to trimming and J lost 5 bases; unmatched junction nucleotides: 7. This CDR3 is 15 amino acids long. Per the germline V gene, CDR1 is MNHEY and CDR2 is SVGAGI. A remark on this clone: Its specificity is not known.

TCRdb's table, derived via immunoSEQ multiplex PCR, lists solely in-frame clones and lacks some. This sample has about 25,000 clones; about 87% occur once, and the top ten carry around a fifth. Broader study findings: Under photons, naive T cells and diversity fell while effector/memory populations rose. Post-nadir TCR diversity decline inversely tracked overall survival among those who died.

The sequence was obtained from a man between 50 and 59 years old with gastric cancer. The material sequenced was peripheral blood, taken from a patient treated with photon-based radiotherapy. The chain links TRBV6-5 to TRBJ1-1, with 11 bases aligning to TRBD1. The CDR3 nucleotides are TGTGCCAGCAGTGTGGACAGGGGGCGGGAGACTGAAGCTTTCTTT. Amino acid sequence: CASSVDRGRETEAFF.